The 23 T cell receptor beta chains below were found in one sample sequenced in a study of neurological immune-mediated disorders. MiXCR, run by TCRdb on the 5' RACE reads, gives a single entry per CDR3 protein. The sample shows tens of thousands of distinct CDR3 sequences, 3% to 4% of them seen only once. Sequencing was carried out using PBMCs. These receptors came from a man aged 40-50 years with multiple sclerosis.

This clonotype was recorded many times. The V and J genes are TRBV20-1 and TRBJ1-6; weak D call: TRBD1 (6 bases). V shed 0 bases and J shed 17 bases, with 17 bases lying between them. CDR1 is DFQATT, CDR2 SNEGSKA, per germline (reference sequence). This CDR3 has 13 residues. CDR3: CSARDGTRRQVHF. DNA for the CDR3: TGCAGTGCTAGAGATGGAACTAGGAGACAGGTCCACTTT.

This clonotype showed up many times. The chain joins TRBV10-2 to TRBJ1-2, with D uncertain. Germline CDR1 and CDR2: WSHSY and SAAADI. CDR3 length: 12 residues. Trimming stripped 8 bases from V and 4 bases from J, with 11 bases between. The CDR3 protein is CASVGQSYGYTF. The CDR3 bases are TGCGCCAGCGTGGGTCAGAGCTATGGCTACACCTTC.

This clonotype was detected many times. V and J are TRBV20-1 and TRBJ1-5, with 7 bases identical to TRBD1. The V gene end was trimmed by 6 bases and the J gene end by 7 bases; junction bases not matched to a gene: 21. CDR3 size: 17 residues. Germline V lookup: CDR1 DFQATT, CDR2 SNEGSKA (reference sequence). The chain's CDR3 is CSANQPPPTGRGQPQHF. In nucleotides, the CDR3 is TGCAGTGCCAACCAACCTCCTCCGACAGGGAGGGGGCAGCCCCAGCATTTT.

Ten or more counts support this clonotype. The chain has TRBV20-1 and TRBJ2-5; the D call may be TRBD1 or TRBD2 (5 bases each). CDR3 length: 13 residues. Between the trimmed V and J ends, which lost 1 base and 3 bases, there was a span of 9 bases. Germline lookup yields CDR1 DFQATT and CDR2 SNEGSKA (reference sequence). The CDR3 DNA is TGCAGTGCTAGAGGGGACGGAAAAGAGACCCAGTACTTC. It yields the protein CSARGDGKETQYF.

This clonotype was recorded at least ten times. J is TRBJ1-6 and V is TRBV2; 10 bases map to TRBD1. The CDR3 is 16 residues long. J lost 6 bases, V lost 3 bases, and 5 bases had no gene match. CDR1 is SNHLY, CDR2 FYNNEI, per germline. CDR3 amino acids: CASSEGQGTGNSPLHF. CDR3 DNA: TGTGCCAGCAGTGAGGGACAGGGGACTGGTAATTCACCCCTCCACTTT.

This clonotype has ten or more counts. CDR3 in DNA: TGTGCCAGCAGTGGTTCGACAGGTCTCTACGAGCAGTACTTC. Protein product: CASSGSTGLYEQYF. The V gene is TRBV5-5, the J gene TRBJ2-7; D possibly corresponds to TRBD1 (6 bases). V was pared by 5 bases and J by 3 bases, with 15 bases between. There are 14 residues in the CDR3. Germline CDR1 and CDR2: SGHKS and YYEKEE (reference sequence). Drawing the rest from reference TRBV5-5 and TRBJ2-7, the complete variable domain is DAGVTQSPTHLIKTRGQQVTLRCSPISGHKSVSWYQQVLGQGPQFIFQYYEKEERGRGNFPDRFSARQFPNYSSELNVNALLLGDSALYLCASSGSTGLYEQYFGPGTRLTVT.

This clonotype was recorded a few times. J is TRBJ2-7 and V is TRBV10-3, with 8 bases fitting TRBD1. In germline, CDR1 is ENHRY, CDR2 SYGVKD. V was pared by 3 bases and J by 1 base, with 8 bases of the junction left unmatched. The CDR3 covers 16 residues. The CDR3 sequence: CAISERGTGYSYEQYF. The CDR3 DNA reads as TGTGCCATCAGTGAAAGAGGGACAGGTTATTCCTACGAGCAGTACTTC.

The table lists this clonotype with many counts. This chain uses TRBV12-3 or TRBV12-4 with TRBJ1-2; 8 bases are a match to TRBD1. The V and J ends lost 4 bases and 2 bases, in that order; junction bases with no gene match: 6. CDR3 length equals 15 residues. CDR3 nucleotide sequence: TGTGCCAGCAGTTGGTGGACAGGGTTAAACTATGGCTACACCTTC. Amino acids: CASSWWTGLNYGYTF.

This chain uses TRBV29-1 with TRBJ2-1, with D unresolved. V dropped 4 bases and J dropped 9 bases, with 7 bases sitting between them. This CDR3 region has 10 residues. Germline values: CDR1 SQVTM, CDR2 ANQGSEA. The CDR3 DNA sequence: TGCAGCGTTGCCCTATCTGAGCAGTTCTTC. Protein sequence: CSVALSEQFF.

In its sample, this clonotype was seen many times. V usage is TRBV12-3 or TRBV12-4 and J usage is TRBJ1-6; D is unclear. V lost 5 bases and J lost 7, with 9 bases in between. The length of the CDR3 is 13 residues. CDR3 sequence: CASSLLSNSPLHF. CDR3 DNA sequence: TGTGCCAGCAGTCTTTTAAGCAATTCACCCCTCCACTTT.

The chain employs TRBV11-2 and TRBJ2-1; D is ambiguous. There are 13 residues in the CDR3. V was shortened by 5 bases and J by 0 bases, with 5 bases between the two germline ends. Looked up from germline, CDR1 is SGHAT and CDR2 is FQNNGV. In DNA form, the CDR3 reads TGTGCCAGCAGCAAGCCCTCCTACAATGAGCAGTTCTTC. This encodes CASSKPSYNEQFF.

There are many counts of this clonotype. This sequence joins TRBV5-1 and TRBJ2-1; no firm D call. The CDR3 consists of 15 residues. V lost 4 bases, J lost 0 bases, and 11 bases lay in between. Germline V CDR1 and CDR2: SGHRS, YFSETQ. CDR3 sequence: CASSRASTSYNEQFF. The CDR3 bases are TGCGCCAGCAGCCGTGCGTCGACCTCCTACAATGAGCAGTTCTTC.

In this sample, this clonotype turned up many times. This chain uses TRBV5-1 with TRBJ1-2; a weak D match, TRBD1 (5 bases). The CDR3 runs to 13 residues. Germline V CDR1 and CDR2: SGHRS, YFSETQ. Trimming left V 4 bases short and J 4 bases short, with 11 bases between. The CDR3: CASSGGQSYGYTF. The CDR3 DNA sequence: TGCGCCAGCAGCGGAGGACAAAGCTATGGCTACACCTTC.

In this sample, this clonotype turned up many times. The chain links TRBV18 to TRBJ2-3; the D gene could be TRBD1 or TRBD2 (5 bases each). Deletions cut 6 bases from V and 3 bases from J, with 16 bases between. The CDR3 is 15 amino acids. Germline V gene data show CDR1 as KGHSH and CDR2 as LQKENI. In DNA form, the CDR3 reads TGTGCCAGCTCCCACCTGGGGGAATCGACAGATACGCAGTATTTT. Translated: CASSHLGESTDTQYF.

This clonotype was seen repeatedly, ten times or more. This chain uses TRBV12-3 or TRBV12-4 with TRBJ2-1, with 7 bases identical to TRBD1. This CDR3 spans 11 amino acids. V lost 8 bases to trimming and J lost 8 bases; unmatched junction nucleotides: 3. The CDR3 nucleotides are TGTGCCAGCCAGGGGGTCCATGAGCAGTTCTTC. Translation gives CASQGVHEQFF.

This clonotype was seen ten or more times. V is TRBV5-1 and J is TRBJ1-1; TRBD1 is a possible D gene (6 bases). Per germline, CDR1 SGHRS and CDR2 YFSETQ. The CDR3 extends over 15 amino acids. Trimming took 1 base from V and 6 from J, leaving 16 bases between them. CDR3 sequence (DNA): TGCGCCAGCAGCTTGATGGGGGGCGAACTCTCTGAAGCTTTCTTT. It is translated as CASSLMGGELSEAFF.

V usage is TRBV18 and J usage is TRBJ1-6, with 8 bases identical to TRBD1. This CDR3 comprises 14 residues. Germline trimming cut 6 bases from V and 5 bases from J; bases unmatched to any gene: 3. Germline CDR1 reads KGHSH; CDR2 reads LQKENI. CDR3 region: CASSGQANNSPLHF. As DNA, the CDR3 is TGTGCCAGCTCGGGACAGGCAAATAATTCACCCCTCCACTTT.

This clonotype showed up many times. V gene TRBV5-1 combines with J gene TRBJ1-6, with 11 bases aligning to TRBD1. The CDR3 length is 16 residues. The V and J ends lost 4 bases and 10 bases, in that order; junction bases with no gene match: 10. Germline lookup yields CDR1 SGHRS and CDR2 YFSETQ. The CDR3 loop is CASSVGAGTGGSPLHF. In nucleotides, the CDR3 is TGCGCCAGCAGCGTTGGAGCCGGGACAGGGGGATCACCCCTCCACTTT.

This clonotype was detected many times. This chain joins TRBV18 and TRBJ2-7, with D tentatively TRBD1 (6 bases). The germline V gene encodes CDR1 KGHSH and CDR2 LQKENI. The CDR3 spans 13 residues. V shed 2 bases and J shed 5 bases, with 10 bases lying between them. CDR3 sequence (DNA): TGTGCCAGCTCACCAGGGACATCCGACGAGCAGTACTTC. Encoded protein: CASSPGTSDEQYF.

The rearrangement links TRBV12-3 or TRBV12-4 to TRBJ1-4, with a possible D match to TRBD1 (6 bases). CDR3 length equals 13 residues. The V end lost 9 bases, the J end lost 7 bases, and 15 bases lay between the germline ends. CDR3 in DNA: TGTGCCAGTTGTTCGGACAGATTTGAAAAACTGTTTTTT. This gives the protein CASCSDRFEKLFF.

This clonotype was counted ten times or more. This chain links TRBV7-2 with TRBJ2-1; the D gene could be TRBD1 or TRBD2 (6 bases each). The germline gives CDR1 SGHTA, CDR2 FQGNSA. V lost 3 bases, J lost 7 bases, and 10 bases lay in between. The CDR3 contains 13 residues. In nucleotides, the CDR3 is TGTGCCAGCAGCTTGAGGAGGGGGAATGAGCAGTTCTTC. Translating gives CASSLRRGNEQFF. The complete variable domain, with remaining parts taken from reference TRBV7-2 and TRBJ2-1, reads GAGVSQSPSNKVTEKGKDVELRCDPISGHTALYWYRQSLGQGLEFLIYFQGNSAPDKSGLPSDRFSAERTGGSVSTLTIQRTQQEDSAVYLCASSLRRGNEQFFGPGTRLTVL.

This clonotype was observed many times. The J gene is TRBJ1-5, the V gene TRBV10-2; possible D gene TRBD1, 5 bases. Trimming removed 6 bases from V and 2 bases from J, with 20 bases in between. CDR3 length equals 17 residues. The V gene's germline CDR1 is WSHSY and CDR2 SAAADI. This CDR3 is CASRDERGYIGNQPQHF. In DNA, the CDR3 is TGCGCCAGCAGGGATGAAAGGGGCTATATTGGCAATCAGCCCCAGCATTTT.

This clonotype was recorded at least ten times. The genes are TRBV6-4 and TRBJ2-2, with D unclear. CDR1 MRHNA and CDR2 SNTAGT come from the germline V gene. The CDR3 length is 14 residues. V was cut by 4 bases and J by 1 base, with 7 bases left in between. The CDR3 reads CASSGERNTGELFF. Written as DNA, the CDR3 is TGTGCCAGCAGTGGTGAGCGGAACACCGGGGAGCTGTTTTTT.